This T cell receptor beta chain was documented in a study of identifying expanded T cells in peripheral blood (dated by TCRdb to between 2017 and 2020). With respect to the entire study: Four technical replicates, made by sequencing separate aliquots from the same pool of genomic DNA, were compared pairwise. Summary of the overall study and its limitations: The binomial model flagged roughly 1.3 differentially abundant clones between technical replicates but about 15 over around 2 weeks and approximately 18 over approximately four weeks. Across all healthy-donor time intervals, the beta-binomial model significantly lowered both the number of clones called differentially abundant and the false-positive rate. Across all healthy donors, variance in clone template counts between approximately 2-week samples was found to increase significantly with total template count. It was expected by the authors that biological variance in healthy repertoires might increase further over much longer intervals, such as months to years.

During the collection period, no immune events, such as infections, were documented for the healthy donors. Healthy-donor blood repertoires served as a training cohort to calibrate time-dependent variance in a beta-binomial model of T-cell clone differential abundance. The training cohort comprised 10 healthy donors, 3 female and 7 male. Donor ages ranged from 29 to 64 years, with an average of roughly 47 years. Whole blood, obtained from a commercial supplier, was collected from each healthy donor at three time points spaced approximately 15 days apart. For immunosequencing, genomic DNA was extracted from unsorted whole blood. CDR1 SEHNR and CDR2 FQNEAQ were looked up in the germline V gene (reference sequence). After removal of 5 bases from V and 7 bases from J, the junction retains 3 bases not matched to a gene. Reading from cysteine to phenylalanine, the CDR3 counts 13 amino acids. This entry keeps only the CDR3 DNA: 39 bases, framed from base 1.

Of note for this clone: Its antigen is unknown. Qualities for individual bases were not recorded, and no much larger clone is one base off.

The immunoSEQ Assay, which uses bias-controlled multiplex PCR amplification of genomic DNA, was used to profile TCRbeta CDR3 regions. On the authors' methods: To quantify the absolute abundance of each unique TCRbeta CDR3 region, the sequences were collapsed and filtered. Differential abundance was assessed using a binomial (Fisher-equivalent) model and a beta-binomial model in which time-dependent variance fitted from healthy donors was added. Any clone with fewer than 5 combined templates was excluded, and a clone was called differentially abundant if its Benjamini-Hochberg FDR was below 0.01. The form v = (b*log(k)+a)^2 was used to model beta-binomial variance as a function of total template count across the two samples. Drawn from immuneACCESS, this table holds only the in-frame rearrangements with V and J called that TCRdb kept. Clones are partly lost; checked studies trace under half to an unresolved V gene and leave the rest unexplained. The V and J calls and clone size are taken from that table; D and trimming were inferred from the DNA. Within this sample are 90,000 to 110,000 clones, with 88% of them counted one time only. The ten largest make up approximately 8% of the sample.

The clonotype was recovered from a person between 18 and 75 years old in good health. The chain is made from TRBV7-9 and TRBJ1-5; 9 nucleotides in the junction match TRBD1. Material: blood. This receptor has the CDR3 CASSQTGGQPQHF. The base sequence is TGTGCCAGCAGCCAGACAGGGGGACAGCCCCAGCATTTT.